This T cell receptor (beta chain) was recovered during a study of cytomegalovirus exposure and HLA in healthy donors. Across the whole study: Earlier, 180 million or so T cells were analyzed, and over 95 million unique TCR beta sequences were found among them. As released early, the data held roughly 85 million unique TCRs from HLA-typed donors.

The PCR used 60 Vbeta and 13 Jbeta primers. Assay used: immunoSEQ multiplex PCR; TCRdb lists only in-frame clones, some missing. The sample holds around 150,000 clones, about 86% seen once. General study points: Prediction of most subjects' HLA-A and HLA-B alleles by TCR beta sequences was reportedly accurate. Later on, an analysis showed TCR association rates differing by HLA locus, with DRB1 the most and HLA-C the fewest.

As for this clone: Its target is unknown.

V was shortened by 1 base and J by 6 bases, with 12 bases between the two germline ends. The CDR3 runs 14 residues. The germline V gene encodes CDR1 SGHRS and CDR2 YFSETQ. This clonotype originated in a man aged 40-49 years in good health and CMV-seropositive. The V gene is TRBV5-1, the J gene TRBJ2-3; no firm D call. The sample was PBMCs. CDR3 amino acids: CASSLRSDGDTQYF. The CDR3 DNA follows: TGCGCCAGCAGCTTGAGGTCCGACGGGGATACGCAGTATTTT.